The clone carrying this T cell receptor beta chain showed up just a few times. The target antigen is unknown. Tagging with unique molecular identifiers was applied to individual cDNA molecules. TCRdb independently ran MiXCR on the 5' RACE reads; one entry per CDR3 protein. The sample gives more than 65,000 distinct CDR3 sequences, roughly 13% of which show up once; about 5% is in the top ten. This specimen comes from a study of early T cells in non-severe SARS-CoV-2 infection. Study context: The study sequenced bulk RNA from unsorted whole blood, with chains unpaired.

Study results and caveats: VDJdb-based annotation leaned toward anti-spike CD8 responses and missed private and CD4 specificities.

Per germline, CDR1 SGHTA and CDR2 FQGTGA. The CDR3 is made up of 16 amino acids. J was trimmed by 6 bases and V by 1 base; bases with no gene match: 6. This chain connects TRBV7-3 to TRBJ2-2; 9 bases map to TRBD2. This receptor was taken from an adult who was a healthcare worker with PCR-confirmed SARS-CoV-2 infection or an uninfected control (not recorded which). Source material: whole blood. CDR3: CASSLSLAGRAGELFF. The CDR3 coding sequence is TGTGCCAGCAGCTTAAGCCTAGCGGGGAGGGCCGGGGAGCTGTTTTTT.